Listed below are T cell receptor beta chains from one sample, sequenced in a study of T cell changes during pregnancy in multiple sclerosis. The method was immunoSEQ multiplex PCR; TCRdb's version includes in-frame clones alone and lacks a portion of them. The sample lists over 45,000 clones, approximately 91% seen once, with about 1.7% in the top ten. This sample comprised peripheral blood, obtained after pregnancy. The origin of the receptors is a female donor with multiple sclerosis, enrolled in a pregnancy study. The CDR3 runs from the conserved cysteine through the conserved F or W. A D gene is named only where the DNA matches it firmly. The listing skips clone size in some rows; elsewhere it reads once, few, many or a size class.

j_call: TRBJ1-1
v_call: TRBV5-5
clone_size: once
d_call: -
cdr3_nt: TGTGCCAGCAGCCCCCGGGTCCTTGATGCTGAAGCTTTCTTT
cdr3_aa: CASSPRVLDAEAFF

j_call: TRBJ1-4
v_call: TRBV2
clone_size: -
d_call: -
cdr3_nt: TGTGCCAGCAGCCTACAGGCTCTCCTCGGGTCTAATGAAAAACTGTTTTTT
cdr3_aa: CASSLQALLGSNEKLFF

j_call: TRBJ2-7
v_call: TRBV2
clone_size: -
d_call: TRBD2
cdr3_nt: TGTGCCAGCATGGGGCGGGGGGGCTTAAACGAGCAGTACTTC
cdr3_aa: CASMGRGGLNEQYF

j_call: TRBJ2-3
v_call: TRBV7-3
clone_size: -
d_call: TRBD2
cdr3_nt: TGTGCCAGCAGCTTCGGACTAGCGGGGACCACAGATACGCAGTATTTT
cdr3_aa: CASSFGLAGTTDTQYF

j_call: TRBJ2-1
v_call: TRBV7-3
clone_size: -
d_call: TRBD2
cdr3_nt: TGTGCCAGCAGCCCAGGGACTAGCGGGGGGGTAAATGAGCAGTTCTTC
cdr3_aa: CASSPGTSGGVNEQFF

j_call: TRBJ2-2
v_call: TRBV19
clone_size: -
d_call: -
cdr3_nt: TGTGCCAGTAGTATCGGCTCAGGGGACACCGGGGAGCTGTTTTTT
cdr3_aa: CASSIGSGDTGELFF

j_call: TRBJ1-3
v_call: TRBV30
clone_size: once
d_call: TRBD1
cdr3_nt: TGTGCCGGGAGGACAGGCGCTGGAAACACCATATATTTT
cdr3_aa: CAGRTGAGNTIYF

j_call: TRBJ2-7
v_call: TRBV4-1
clone_size: -
d_call: -
cdr3_nt: TGCGCCAGCAGCCAGCAGGGGTTCTATTCCGAGCAGTACTTC
cdr3_aa: CASSQQGFYSEQYF

j_call: TRBJ2-5
v_call: TRBV7-2
clone_size: -
d_call: -
cdr3_nt: TGTGCCAGCAGCACCCCGGCGGGGCAAGAGACCCAGTACTTC
cdr3_aa: CASSTPAGQETQYF

j_call: TRBJ1-2
v_call: TRBV19
clone_size: -
d_call: TRBD1
cdr3_nt: TGTCAGTCACGACTCAGGGAGACAGGGGGTTATGGCTACACCTTC
cdr3_aa: CQSRLRETGGYGYTF